This TCR beta chain was found in a study of spatial heterogeneity in lung cancer. Study-wide background: Counts of TCR transcripts in tumor regions tracked strongly with a T cell module score that came from matched bulk RNA-seq. Notes on the study in general: Tumors with more nonsynonymous mutations had more expanded intratumoral alpha and beta TCRs. Of the expanded TCRs, ubiquitous and regional counts tracked the counts of ubiquitous and regional nonsynonymous mutations, respectively.

Using its own MiXCR run on the 5' RACE reads, TCRdb lists one record per CDR3 protein. This table has several thousand distinct CDR3 sequences, less than 10% appearing once. Germline V gene lookup returns CDR1 SGHRS and CDR2 YFSETQ. There are 13 residues in the CDR3. J gave up 5 bases and V 3 bases, and 4 bases lay outside the gene matches. This clonotype is categorized as medium-sized (0.01 to 0.1%). The antigen is unknown. The time point: sample taken at primary tumor resection. Donation came from some 73 patients with untreated early-stage non-small cell lung cancer. Tumor, nontumor lung or frozen PBMC supplied whole RNA, sequenced without sorting.

The sequence was collected from a male donor with early-stage non-small cell lung cancer. The chain carries TRBV5-1 and TRBJ2-5; TRBD1 matches 7 bases. Sample: lung tumor tissue, taken at surgery. The CDR3 sequence is CASSWGQTETQYF. Written as DNA, the CDR3 is TGCGCCAGCAGCTGGGGACAGACGGAGACCCAGTACTTC.